The clone carrying this T cell receptor beta chain was observed many times. As yet, its antigen is unknown. This sample was included in a study of T cell repertoires in cytomegalovirus infection. Each CDR3 protein gets one entry after TCRdb re-called the reads with MiXCR. The data hold around 210,000 distinct CDR3 sequences, with around 6.4% observed a single time. Study-wide results and limits: The study identified carriers of CMV plus the relevant HLA from cumulative public TCR beta family frequency.

V dropped 5 bases and J dropped 2; count of bases not matched to a gene: 9. The CDR3 totals 15 residues. In germline, CDR1 is DFQATT, CDR2 SNEGSKA (reference sequence). This TCR was sampled from a human donor in good health (CMV status not recorded). Some clones in this sample may be carry-over from other donors' samples. The sequencing sample was made of PBMCs. The chain uses TRBV20-1 and TRBJ2-1; 7 bases map to TRBD1. The CDR3 region has the DNA TGCAGTGCTGTTCCGACAGGGTTACCCTACAATGAGCAGTTCTTC. It yields the protein CSAVPTGLPYNEQFF.